This T cell receptor (beta chain) was identified during a study of blood T cells in healthy people across ages (dated by TCRdb to the mid-2010s). For the wider study: In model experiments, template switching captured roughly one uniquely barcoded TCR beta cDNA molecule for every two T cells. Age-related changes in TCR beta repertoire diversity were measured in the study by deep sequencing normalized with unique cDNA molecular identifiers. The donors were divided into four age groups: young (average around 15 years), middle-aged (about 39), aged (approximately 62) and long-lived (about 84). To avoid experimental bias, donors of different ages were spread randomly across the sequencing lanes. The study analyzed two additional independent replicas of 1 million unique cDNA reads from the same blood draw for two donors, one aged 18 to 30 and one aged 80 or older. The paper as a whole reports these results and caveats: Compared with the aged group, more naive CD4+ T cells, fewer expanded clones and increased TCR diversity were shown by the long-lived group, suggesting age selection. Since profiling was done on bulk unsorted PBMCs, naive and antigen-experienced compartments could not be conclusively compared. A strong correlation was found between observed TCR beta diversity and the percentage of naive T cells measured by flow cytometry. Donor CMV infection status was unknown, potentially confounding age-related changes in expanded clonotypes. As age increased, observed TCR beta diversity per million T cells dropped in a roughly linear way, and a significant reduction was already evident by age 40. Estimates of total diversity based on one million sequenced T cells were regarded as lower bounds and as underestimates.

The library came from 5' RACE. Sequenced on an Illumina HiSeq 2500. A second roughly 7 to 11 cycle PCR used a sample-barcoded 5' primer and a J-beta primer mix. Each TCR beta cDNA molecule received a unique molecular identifier from a template-switch 5' adaptor carrying 12 random nucleotides. Each sample yielded at least 3 million CDR3-containing paired-end reads. The Mint cDNA synthesis kit, primed by a TRBC-specific oligonucleotide, was used to synthesize first-strand cDNA from all RNA. After uracil-DNA glycosylase treatment, a first 18-cycle PCR used universal primers M1SS and BC2_uni_R on all cDNA. For the original study's pipeline: Each sample was normalized by randomly selecting 1 million high-quality reads, each carrying a distinct molecular identifier. Reads with shared molecular identifiers were discarded instead of being binned into consensus sequences. MiTCR, with a Q25 quality threshold and the strictest error-elimination algorithm, was used for CDR3 identification, clonotype clustering and error correction. Lower-bound total TCR beta diversity was estimated with a nonparametric unseen species model using Euler transformation. TCRdb reprocessing: public reads trimmed at Q25 with fastp, clones called with MiXCR, in-frame beta chains kept. Each CDR3 protein appears once, grouped with its most common genes and DNA. These V and J calls derive from TCRdb rather than the authors' analysis. This sample has 1.5 million to 2 million distinct CDR3 sequences in its table, and about 50% of those were observed once. The leading ten clones occupy over 2% of the sample.

A few counts support this clonotype. The antigen it recognizes is unknown. Nothing much larger sits one base from this clone, and base qualities are not available. The donors were a few dozen Caucasian individuals from Russia, aged 6 to 90 years, who were systemically healthy. Each donor gave about 9.2 milliliters of peripheral blood, drawn into EDTA-treated Vacutainer tubes. Ficoll-Paque density-gradient centrifugation was used to isolate PBMCs, with at least 6.5 million per sample. Total RNA was extracted from PBMCs with Trizol reagent, with at least 5.5 micrograms obtained per sample. Naive CD45RAhigh/CD27high T cell percentages were measured by flow cytometry on a PBMC aliquot from every donor. Counted from cysteine to phenylalanine, this CDR3 has 16 amino acids. Just CDR3 DNA is preserved here, 48 bases in frame from base 1. The germline V gene specifies SGDLS as CDR1 and YYNGEE as CDR2. V is clipped by 0 bases and J by 3 bases, and the sequence between their germline boundaries is 15 bases long.

The TCR was taken from a woman aged 40 to 49 in good health. Input material: blood. This receptor chain uses TRBV9 and TRBJ2-5; the D segment may tentatively be TRBD1 or TRBD2, each giving 5 matched bases. For the CDR3, the sequence is CASSVGGWDAEETQYF. The sequence in DNA is TGTGCCAGCAGCGTAGGAGGATGGGACGCAGAAGAGACCCAGTACTTC.